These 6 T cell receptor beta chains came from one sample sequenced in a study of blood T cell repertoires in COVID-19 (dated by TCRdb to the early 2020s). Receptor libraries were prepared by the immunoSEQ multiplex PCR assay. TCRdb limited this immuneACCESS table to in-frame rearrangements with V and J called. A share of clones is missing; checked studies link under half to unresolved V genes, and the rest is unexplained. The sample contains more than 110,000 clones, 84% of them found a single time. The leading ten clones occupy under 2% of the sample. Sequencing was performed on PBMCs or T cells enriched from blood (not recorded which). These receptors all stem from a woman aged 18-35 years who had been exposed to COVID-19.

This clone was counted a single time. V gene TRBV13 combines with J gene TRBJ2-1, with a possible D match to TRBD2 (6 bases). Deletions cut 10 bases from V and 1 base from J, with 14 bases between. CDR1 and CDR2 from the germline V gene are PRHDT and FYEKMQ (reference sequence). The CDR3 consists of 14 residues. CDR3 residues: CATTGTGSYNEQFF. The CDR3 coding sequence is TGTGCCACGACCGGGACTGGATCCTACAATGAGCAGTTCTTC. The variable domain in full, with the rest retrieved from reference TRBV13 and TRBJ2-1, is AAGVIQSPRHLIKEKRETATLKCYPIPRHDTVYWYQQGPGQDPQFLISFYEKMQSDKGSIPDRFSAQQFSDYHSELNMSSLELGDSALYFCATTGTGSYNEQFFGPGTRLTVL.

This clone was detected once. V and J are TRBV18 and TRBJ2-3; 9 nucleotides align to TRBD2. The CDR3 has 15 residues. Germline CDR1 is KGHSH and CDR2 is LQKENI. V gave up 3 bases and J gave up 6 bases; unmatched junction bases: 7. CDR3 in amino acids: CASSPPGTSRDTQYF. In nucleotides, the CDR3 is TGTGCCAGCTCACCCCCCGGGACTAGCAGGGATACGCAGTATTTT.

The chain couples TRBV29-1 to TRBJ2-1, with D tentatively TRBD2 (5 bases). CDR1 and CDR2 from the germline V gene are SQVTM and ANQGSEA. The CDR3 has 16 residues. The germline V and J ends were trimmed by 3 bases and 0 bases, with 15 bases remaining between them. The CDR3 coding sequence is TGCAGCGTTGATGAGCCAGCGGCCAGCTCCTACAATGAGCAGTTCTTC. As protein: CSVDEPAASSYNEQFF.

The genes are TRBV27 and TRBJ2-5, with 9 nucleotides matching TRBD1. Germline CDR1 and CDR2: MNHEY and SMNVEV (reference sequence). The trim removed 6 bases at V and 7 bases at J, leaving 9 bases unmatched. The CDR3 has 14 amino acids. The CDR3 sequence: CASRKGDRVWTQYF. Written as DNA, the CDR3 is TGTGCCAGCAGGAAGGGGGACAGGGTGTGGACCCAGTACTTC.

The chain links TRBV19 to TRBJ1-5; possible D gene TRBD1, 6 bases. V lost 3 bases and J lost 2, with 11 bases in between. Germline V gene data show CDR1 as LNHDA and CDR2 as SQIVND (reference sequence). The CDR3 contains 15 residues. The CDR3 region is CASSMNPGGNQPQHF. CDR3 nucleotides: TGTGCCAGTAGTATGAACCCAGGGGGCAATCAGCCCCAGCATTTT.

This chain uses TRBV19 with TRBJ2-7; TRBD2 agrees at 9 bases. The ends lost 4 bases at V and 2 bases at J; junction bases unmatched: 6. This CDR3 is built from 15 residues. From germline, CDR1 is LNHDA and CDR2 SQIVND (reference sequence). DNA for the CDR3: TGTGCCAGTAGTACCCCGACTAGCGGAACCTACGAGCAGTACTTC. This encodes CASSTPTSGTYEQYF.